This T cell receptor beta chain emerged from a study of cytomegalovirus exposure and HLA in healthy donors. Findings of the study overall: It was assumed in the presence/absence analyses that sequencing depth was roughly uniform across donors. According to a later analysis, most TCR beta chains associated with CMV appeared HLA-restricted. Later on, an analysis showed TCR association rates differing by HLA locus, with DRB1 the most and HLA-C the fewest. TRBV6-2, TRBV6-3 and some other V segments were excluded as indistinguishable.

With 60 Vbeta and 13 Jbeta primers, the PCR was carried out. The table came from immunoSEQ multiplex PCR; TCRdb's copy has only in-frame clones and leaves some out. The sample records 150,000 to 180,000 clones, about 80% being singletons. This CDR3 has 17 amino acids. V was pared by 4 bases and J by 7 bases, with 24 bases between. Germline values: CDR1 SGHRS, CDR2 YFSETQ. Only a few counts were recorded for this clone. Its target is unknown. The TCR originated in a young man in good health and CMV-seropositive. The sequenced sample consisted of PBMCs. The chain joins TRBV5-1 to TRBJ2-1; a weak D match, TRBD2 (7 bases). CDR3 nucleotide sequence: TGCGCCAGCAGCACCGAAACCTACAGAAGGGGGGGTAATGAGCAGTTCTTC. Translated: CASSTETYRRGGNEQFF.